This paragraph covers one TCR beta chain sequence. What it recognizes is unknown. One end of the junction varies from germline; a read error may be responsible. Amplified regions were TCR beta CDR3 sequences from RNA transcripts. The HTBI primer set was used in a first-round RT-PCR of the TCR CDR3. TCRdb processed the multiplex PCR reads anew with MiXCR; each CDR3 protein has one entry. The sample includes more than 40,000 distinct CDR3 sequences, around 45% of them seen just once. These data originate in a study of T cells in Graves' hyperthyroidism and ophthalmopathy. Points from the study as a whole: Model predictions of ophthalmopathy came a median 6.5 months before onset. In blood, most of the thyroid clonotypes expanded above 0.001 were also present.

The germline V gene encodes CDR1 WSHSY and CDR2 SAAADI. The length of the CDR3 is 12 residues. This TCR was recovered from a woman between 50 and 59 years old with Graves' hyperthyroidism. The rearrangement uses TRBV10-2 and TRBJ2-3; D remains ambiguous. The sample was peripheral blood or thyroid tissue (not recorded which). As DNA, the CDR3 is TGTGCCAGCAGCCAACACACAGATACGCAGTATTTT. This encodes CASSQHTDTQYF.